A single sample is the source of the 19 T cell receptor beta chains below, sequenced in a study of regulatory T cells in long-lasting Graves disease. CDR3-region Arm-PCR and iRepertoire HTBI primers produced the TCR beta libraries. TCRdb re-called the multiplex PCR reads with MiXCR, one entry per CDR3 protein. The sample records 200,000 to 250,000 distinct CDR3 sequences, 20% being singletons. Sample time point: newly diagnosed GD, antithyroid drugs for less than 3 months. The TCR library was made from RNA extracted from PBMCs. Sequencing used peripheral blood mononuclear cells (PBMCs), obtained at new diagnosis, from a patient treated with antithyroid drugs. The receptor set was obtained from a female donor with Graves disease.

In this sample, this clonotype turned up many times. The chain uses TRBV7-3 and TRBJ2-1; 10 bases agree with TRBD2. The germline gives CDR1 SGHTA, CDR2 FQGTGA. J lost 6 bases, V lost 5 bases, and 7 bases had no gene match. The CDR3 is 15 residues long. The CDR3 protein is CASSPTSGIINEQFF. CDR3 sequence (DNA): TGTGCCAGCAGCCCCACTAGCGGGATAATCAATGAGCAGTTCTTC.

V and J are TRBV20-1 and TRBJ2-7; D perhaps matches TRBD1 (5 bases). Deletions cut 3 bases from V and 0 bases from J, with 12 bases between. The CDR3 length is 14 residues. Germline lookup yields CDR1 DFQATT and CDR2 SNEGSKA (reference sequence). CDR3 nucleotides: TGCAGTGCTAGTCTACAGGCACCCTCCTACGAGCAGTACTTC. Translated, it gives CSASLQAPSYEQYF.

In its sample, this clonotype was seen many times. This sequence joins TRBV20-1 and TRBJ1-1; the D is unclear. Germline CDR1 is DFQATT and CDR2 is SNEGSKA (reference sequence). The CDR3 length is 13 residues. The V end lost 0 bases, the J end lost 0 bases, and 5 bases lay between the germline ends. The CDR3 loop reads CSARDMVNTEAFF. CDR3 sequence (DNA): TGCAGTGCTAGAGATATGGTGAACACTGAAGCTTTCTTT.

Many counts were recorded for this clonotype. This likely stems from a read error, as it lies one base from a far larger clone. The rearrangement links TRBV2 to TRBJ2-7; D is undetermined. The ends were cut back, 0 bases at V and 7 bases at J, with 13 bases in the middle. Germline values: CDR1 SNHLY, CDR2 FYNNEI. This CDR3 region has 14 residues. The CDR3 sequence is CASSEARQYNEQYF. The CDR3 DNA is TGTGCCAGCAGTGAAGCGAGGCAGTACAATGAGCAGTACTTC.

Comments on this clonotype: Since a much larger clone is just one base distant, this may be a read error. The rearrangement uses TRBV5-6 and TRBJ2-3; D could derive from TRBD1 or TRBD2 (5 bases each). The CDR3 has 15 amino acids. In germline, CDR1 is SGHDT, CDR2 YYEEEE. The V gene lost 7 bases and the J gene lost 6 bases, with 21 bases spanning the gap. CDR3 region: CASGPGRSARDTQYF. The CDR3 coding sequence is TGTGCCAGCGGCCCGGGACGCTCGGCCCGGGATACGCAGTATTTT.

The CDR3 DNA reads TGTGCCAGCAGCCAAGCCGGGAGCCCCTACAATGAGCAGTTCTTC. Protein product: CASSQAGSPYNEQFF. J is TRBJ2-1 and V is TRBV14; D is perhaps TRBD2 (6 bases). The CDR3 covers 15 residues. Trimming took off 1 base at V and 2 bases at J, with 9 bases between the two ends. CDR1 SGHDN and CDR2 FVKESK come from the germline V gene.

This clonotype was detected ten times or more. V and J are TRBV12-3 or TRBV12-4 and TRBJ2-2; the D call may be TRBD1 or TRBD2 (5 bases each). This CDR3 is built from 16 residues. V dropped 3 bases and J dropped 0 bases, with 11 bases sitting between them. For the CDR3, the DNA is TGTGCCAGCAGTTTGTGGGACCTCGCGAACACCGGGGAGCTGTTTTTT. This codes for CASSLWDLANTGELFF.

This clonotype came up many times. V usage is TRBV5-8 and J usage is TRBJ2-3; the D call may be TRBD1 or TRBD2 (6 bases each). The V gene's germline CDR1 is SGHTS and CDR2 YDEGEE. The CDR3 totals 14 residues. The germline V and J ends were trimmed by 1 base and 5 bases, with 11 bases remaining between them. Here the CDR3 reads CASSLRGAQDTQYF. DNA of the CDR3: TGTGCCAGCAGCTTGAGGGGGGCCCAAGATACGCAGTATTTT.

This clonotype has at least ten counts. V usage is TRBV7-3 and J usage is TRBJ1-2, with no clear D. Trimming removed 8 bases from V and 2 bases from J, with 3 bases in between. The CDR3 has 10 residues. Germline V gene data show CDR1 as SGHTA and CDR2 as FQGTGA. CDR3 sequence: CASGNYGYTF. In nucleotides, the CDR3 is TGTGCCAGCGGGAACTATGGCTACACCTTC.

In this sample, this clonotype turned up a few times. This chain uses TRBV6-2 or TRBV6-3 with TRBJ2-6; TRBD1 or TRBD2 may be the D gene (5 bases each). The germline V gene has CDR1 MNHEY and CDR2 SVGEGT. Trimming took 5 bases from V and 0 from J, leaving 14 bases between them. The length of the CDR3 is 17 residues. Here the CDR3 DNA reads TGTGCCAGCAGTGGTCCGGGACGGACCTCTGGGGCCAACGTCCTGACTTTC. Encoded protein: CASSGPGRTSGANVLTF.

This chain connects TRBV20-1 to TRBJ1-6; TRBD1 agrees at 8 bases. Unmatched junction bases numbered 9, after V lost 7 bases and J lost 7 bases. The CDR3 is 14 amino acids. In germline, CDR1 is DFQATT, CDR2 SNEGSKA (reference sequence). The CDR3 region is CSVRRDRNNSPLHF. CDR3 nucleotide sequence: TGCAGTGTACGACGGGACAGGAACAATTCACCCCTCCACTTT.

Comment on this clonotype: One junction end does not reproduce the germline sequence, and a read error may be involved. This chain uses TRBV28 with TRBJ2-7, with 7 bases identical to TRBD1. This CDR3 comprises 16 residues. Germline V gene lookup returns CDR1 MDHEN and CDR2 SYDVKM. The DNA for the CDR3 is TGTGCCAGCAGTATATGGGGACAGTCCCGGGCCTACGAGCAGTACTTC. Residues: CASSIWGQSRAYEQYF.

Many counts were recorded for this clonotype. An end of the junction differs from the germline gene, which may be a read error. The V call is TRBV5-1, the J call TRBJ2-2; 8 bases match TRBD1. CDR1 and CDR2 from the germline V gene are SGHRS and YFSETQ. This CDR3 region has 15 residues. CDR3 sequence: CASSPGGANTGELFF. The CDR3, as DNA: TGTGCCAGCAGCCCAGGGGGCGCGAACACCGGGGAGCTGTTTTTT.

This clonotype was detected many times. The chain carries TRBV3-1 and TRBJ1-3; D remains ambiguous. V lost 0 bases and J lost 0, with 3 bases in between. Germline CDR1 reads LGHDT; CDR2 reads YNNKEL (reference sequence). The CDR3 is made up of 14 amino acids. This CDR3 reads CASSQESSGNTIYF. As DNA, the CDR3 is TGTGCCAGCAGCCAAGAAAGCTCTGGAAACACCATATATTTT.

This clonotype occurred many times. The chain uses TRBV7-2 and TRBJ2-5; possibly TRBD1 or TRBD2 for D (5 bases each). Germline V gene data show CDR1 as SGHTA and CDR2 as FQGNSA. The CDR3 has 16 residues. Trimming took 0 bases from V and 1 from J, leaving 12 bases between them. The CDR3 region is CASSLAYRDGQETQYF. CDR3 nucleotide sequence: TGTGCCAGCAGCTTAGCATACCGGGACGGCCAAGAGACCCAGTACTTC.

The chain uses TRBV9 and TRBJ2-5; TRBD1 might be the D (7 bases). CDR1 SGDLS and CDR2 YYNGEE come from the germline V gene. V shed 3 bases and J shed 5 bases, with 14 bases lying between them. The CDR3 is 14 amino acids. CDR3 amino acids: CASSEGAGRETQYF. The CDR3 DNA sequence: TGTGCCAGCAGCGAGGGGGCGGGGAGGGAGACCCAGTACTTC.

The chain recombines TRBV6-5 with TRBJ2-4; 9 bases align to TRBD1. Germline V gene lookup returns CDR1 MNHEY and CDR2 SVGAGI. The CDR3 has 18 amino acids. V dropped 2 bases and J dropped 10; count of bases not matched to a gene: 18. The CDR3 sequence: CASSYEVTGGRRNEIQYF. The CDR3 nucleotides are TGTGCCAGCAGTTACGAGGTTACAGGGGGCCGCCGGAACGAGATTCAGTACTTC.

In this sample, this clonotype turned up many times. This chain connects TRBV4-2 to TRBJ2-5; 11 nucleotides match TRBD2. Trimming removed 0 bases from V and 5 bases from J; junction bases left unmatched: 14. CDR1 LGHNA and CDR2 YNFKEQ come from the germline V gene. The CDR3 contains 19 residues. The CDR3 region has the DNA TGTGCCAGCAGCCAAGATTTGGTGCCTAGCGGGGGGCCAGGGGAGACCCAGTACTTC. Its protein product is CASSQDLVPSGGPGETQYF.

In this sample, this clonotype turned up many times. This chain's CDR3 is CASSIDPTGRSYEQYF. The CDR3 bases are TGTGCCAGTAGTATAGATCCAACAGGACGCTCCTACGAGCAGTACTTC. The chain carries TRBV19 and TRBJ2-7; D is perhaps TRBD1 (5 bases). The CDR3 length is 16 residues. Germline V lookup: CDR1 LNHDA, CDR2 SQIVND (reference sequence). Trimming took off 0 bases at V and 0 bases at J, with 12 bases between the two ends.